The clone carrying this T cell receptor (beta chain) was seen a handful of times. This sample was included in a study of blood T cell repertoires in COVID-19. Background on the study: Donors in the United States, Italy and Spain gave samples during acute or convalescent COVID-19. T cells, B-cell-depleted T cells, or PBMCs provided the cDNA or gDNA that served as material.

In the original analysis: Reference gene primer amplification in the assay estimated nucleated cell counts. Sequencing used immunoSEQ multiplex PCR; TCRdb keeps in-frame clones, though not all of them. From that table come the V and J calls and clone size; the DNA was used to work out D and trimming. Altogether roughly 85,000 clones are present, around 86% being singletons, with the ten largest covering 27%. The sample taken for sequencing was peripheral blood. This sequence originates from a man aged 50 to 60 with active or convalescent COVID-19.

Here the CDR3 reads CASSQLVARGLTGELFF. The CDR3 nucleotides are TGTGCCAGCAGCCAATTGGTTGCAAGGGGGCTCACCGGGGAGCTGTTTTTT. The rearrangement links TRBV14 to TRBJ2-2; 7 positions agree with TRBD1. Germline values: CDR1 SGHDN, CDR2 FVKESK. J gave up 4 bases and V 2 bases, and 10 bases lay outside the gene matches. The CDR3 loop spans 17 amino acids.